This section outlines one T cell receptor beta chain sequence together with its context. From germline, CDR1 is SGHTA and CDR2 FQGNSA. V was clipped by 5 bases and J by 8 bases; unmatched bases: 6. The CDR3 loop spans 14 amino acids. The data were taken from a study of T cell changes during pregnancy in multiple sclerosis. Produced via immunoSEQ multiplex PCR; TCRdb's table is partial and in-frame only. The sample has 30,000 or so clones, 85% to 95% seen once; the top ten hold 0.43%. This material consisted of CD4+ T cells from peripheral blood mononuclear cells, taken after pregnancy. This chain uses TRBV7-2 with TRBJ1-2, with TRBD1 identical over 12 bases. This TCR derives from a female donor with multiple sclerosis, enrolled in a pregnancy study. The DNA of the CDR3 is TGTGCCAGCAGCAGACCGGGACAGGGGGCCGGCTACACCTTC. Protein sequence: CASSRPGQGAGYTF.